The 17 T cell receptor beta chains below all came from one sample that was sequenced in a study of blood T cell repertoires in COVID-19. The assay was immunoSEQ multiplex PCR, and TCRdb's table has in-frame clones only and misses some. The repertoire includes roughly 54,000 clones, more than 75% of them detected once, and roughly 2% sits in the top ten. Sequencing was done on a sample of peripheral blood. The receptor set was obtained from a woman aged 55-70 years with acute or convalescent COVID-19.

The chain employs TRBV6-1 and TRBJ1-1, with a possible D match to TRBD1 (6 bases). The V gene lost 4 bases and the J gene lost 0 bases, with 18 bases spanning the gap. The CDR3 loop spans 17 amino acids. The germline gives CDR1 MNHNS, CDR2 SASEGT. In DNA, the CDR3 is TGTGCCAGCAGTGCTATGTCCACTACAGGGATGAACACTGAAGCTTTCTTT. This gives the protein CASSAMSTTGMNTEAFF.

The V gene is TRBV29-1, the J gene TRBJ1-1; D is unresolved. Per germline, CDR1 SQVTM and CDR2 ANQGSEA. Trimming removed 3 bases at V and 1 base at J, with 12 bases between. CDR3 length: 14 residues. The CDR3 region is CSVDRMAGNTEAFF. Written as DNA, the CDR3 is TGCAGCGTTGATCGTATGGCAGGGAACACTGAAGCTTTCTTT.

The gene calls are TRBV23-1 and TRBJ2-2; 9 bases align to TRBD1. TRBV23-1 is assigned to the ORF class and has an uncertain function. V was clipped by 4 bases and J by 6 bases; unmatched bases: 12. The CDR3 is 17 residues long. CDR3 sequence reads: CASSPNRGQGLSGELFF. Here the CDR3 DNA reads TGCGCCAGCAGTCCGAACAGGGGGCAAGGACTCTCCGGGGAGCTGTTTTTT.

This clone has just one count. This chain connects TRBV27 to TRBJ2-1, with a weak D call TRBD1 (6 bases). From germline, CDR1 is MNHEY and CDR2 SMNVEV (reference sequence). Between the trimmed V and J ends, which lost 4 bases and 0 bases, there was a span of 16 bases. The CDR3 contains 17 residues. The CDR3 here is CASSSTPGQSSYNEQFF. The CDR3 DNA reads TGTGCCAGCAGTTCCACGCCAGGACAGAGCTCCTACAATGAGCAGTTCTTC.

This clone was counted a single time. The chain employs TRBV19 and TRBJ1-5, with unresolved D. Germline V gene lookup returns CDR1 LNHDA and CDR2 SQIVND (reference sequence). Trimming shortened V by 9 bases and J by 4 bases, and 13 bases separated the two germline ends. CDR3 length: 13 residues. The DNA for the CDR3 is TGTGCCAGCGGATCACAGAGAAATCAGCCCCAGCATTTT. It yields the protein CASGSQRNQPQHF.

This rearrangement joins TRBV7-2 to TRBJ2-1; D might be TRBD2 (6 bases). This CDR3 is 15 amino acids long. Germline V gene sequence: CDR1 SGHTA, CDR2 FQGNSA. V was shortened by 5 bases and J by 6 bases, with 17 bases between the two germline ends. CDR3 bases: TGTGCCAGCAGCCAGAGGGACTTTCAGTTCAATGAGCAGTTCTTC. Translated: CASSQRDFQFNEQFF. Based on the CDR3 plus reference TRBV7-2 and TRBJ2-1, the full variable domain is GAGVSQSPSNKVTEKGKDVELRCDPISGHTALYWYRQSLGQGLEFLIYFQGNSAPDKSGLPSDRFSAERTGGSVSTLTIQRTQQEDSAVYLCASSQRDFQFNEQFFGPGTRLTVL.

The genes are TRBV18 and TRBJ1-1; D call uncertain. The germline V gene has CDR1 KGHSH and CDR2 LQKENI. This CDR3 spans 15 amino acids. Trimming took 1 base from V and 0 from J, leaving 9 bases between them. CDR3 DNA sequence: TGTGCCAGCTCACCACGAGGGCACTTGAACACTGAAGCTTTCTTT. Amino acid sequence: CASSPRGHLNTEAFF.

This chain links TRBV2 with TRBJ2-1; D is perhaps TRBD1 (6 bases). CDR3 length: 12 amino acids. V dropped 5 bases and J dropped 7 bases, with 9 bases sitting between them. In germline, CDR1 is SNHLY, CDR2 FYNNEI. The chain's CDR3 is CASSTRGNEQFF. CDR3 DNA: TGTGCCAGCAGTACTAGGGGGAATGAGCAGTTCTTC.

This clone is a singleton in its sample. The genes are TRBV30 and TRBJ2-7, with a tentative D call TRBD2 (5 bases). Deletions cut 1 base from V and 2 bases from J, with 15 bases between. Germline loops: CDR1 GTSNPN, CDR2 SVGIG (reference sequence). The CDR3 is 15 residues long. CDR3 sequence (DNA): TGTGCCTGGAGTGATCGGACTCGCAGAACCTACGAGCAGTACTTC. It codes for CAWSDRTRRTYEQYF.

This sequence joins TRBV6-5 and TRBJ1-1, with D uncertain. V was clipped by 2 bases and J by 2 bases, with 6 bases between them. CDR3 length: 13 amino acids. Germline assignment: CDR1 MNHEY and CDR2 SVGAGI. The CDR3 DNA is TGTGCCAGCAGTTACGGCAGTAACACTGAAGCTTTCTTT. It is translated as CASSYGSNTEAFF.

This clone has only a few counts. The chain joins TRBV9 to TRBJ2-7, with 9 bases that match TRBD1. Germline V gene lookup returns CDR1 SGDLS and CDR2 YYNGEE. Germline trimming cut 4 bases from V and 4 bases from J; bases unmatched to any gene: 12. CDR3 length: 16 residues. The CDR3: CASSPLRGTGRYEQYF. The CDR3 region has the DNA TGTGCCAGCAGCCCCCTCAGGGGGACAGGGCGTTACGAGCAGTACTTC.

This sequence joins TRBV5-6 and TRBJ1-1; TRBD1 agrees at 7 bases. Trimming cost V 4 bases and J 1 base; bases outside gene matches: 10. The germline gives CDR1 SGHDT, CDR2 YYEEEE. There are 16 residues in the CDR3. The CDR3 spells CASSRVSGQANTEAFF. In DNA, the CDR3 is TGTGCCAGCAGCCGGGTGAGCGGACAGGCGAACACTGAAGCTTTCTTT.

V usage is TRBV15 and J usage is TRBJ1-1; D is possibly TRBD1 (6 bases). The CDR3 consists of 14 residues. Germline assignment: CDR1 LNHNV and CDR2 YYDKDF (reference sequence). Trimming cost V 5 bases and J 0 bases, with 10 bases left between them. CDR3 amino acids: CATSGRTVNTEAFF. As DNA, the CDR3 is TGTGCCACCAGCGGAAGGACAGTGAACACTGAAGCTTTCTTT.

This chain links TRBV3-1 (or the pseudogene TRBV3-2) with TRBJ2-3; 14 bases are shared with TRBD2. Trimming at V came to 3 bases and at J to 4 bases, leaving 0 bases not matched to a gene. Germline-derived CDR1 and CDR2 are LGHDT and YNNKEL (reference sequence). CDR3 length: 15 amino acids. The CDR3 sequence: CASSQTSGGADTQYF. Here the CDR3 DNA reads TGTGCCAGCAGCCAGACTAGCGGGGGGGCAGATACGCAGTATTTT.

The CDR3 DNA follows: TGTGCCAGCAGTTACTCGTCATGGGATAGCGGGAGGTTGAACATTCAGTACTTC. This encodes CASSYSSWDSGRLNIQYF. The V and J genes are TRBV6-2 or TRBV6-3 and TRBJ2-4, with 10 bases that match TRBD2. Germline lookup yields CDR1 MNHEY and CDR2 SVGEGT. The CDR3 extends over 18 amino acids. The J segment lost 7 bases and the V segment lost 0 bases, leaving 12 bases of the junction unmatched.

The genes are TRBV6-1 and TRBJ1-2; D is ambiguous. V was clipped by 1 base and J by 8 bases, with 14 bases between them. CDR1 is MNHNS, CDR2 SASEGT, per germline. The CDR3 covers 14 residues. This CDR3 reads CASSEGSVARGYTF. The CDR3, as DNA: TGTGCCAGCAGTGAAGGTTCGGTCGCGCGAGGCTACACCTTC.

The chain employs TRBV4-2 and TRBJ2-5; tentatively, D is TRBD2 (5 bases). V lost 1 base, J lost 5 bases, and 20 bases lay in between. Per the germline V gene, CDR1 is LGHNA and CDR2 is YNFKEQ. The CDR3 has 17 residues. In DNA form, the CDR3 reads TGTGCCAGCAGCCAAGTCAGCGGAATAGCGTCGGGGGAGACCCAGTACTTC. This translates into CASSQVSGIASGETQYF.